This TCR beta chain was found in a study of T cells after yellow fever vaccination. About the study: SMART-Seq v4 Ultra Low Input prepared libraries from low-cell fractions. Study outcomes and limitations: When the response was secondary, it was weaker but reached its peak faster, day 5 versus 15. Abundant contaminating clonotypes from the bulk population could appear in FACS-sorted repertoires. Most clones from primary vaccination were detected again post-booster (roughly 96% CD4, around 88% CD8).

V lost 7 bases and J lost 0; bases outside the gene matches: 8. CDR1 and CDR2 (germline): SGDLS, YYNGEE. This CDR3 contains 15 residues. TCRdb reprocessed the 5' RACE reads with MiXCR, giving one entry per CDR3 protein. The table has under 300,000 distinct CDR3 sequences, 6.9% seen once; the top ten hold roughly 0.9%. In its sample, this clonotype was seen a few times. The antigen is unknown. The sequenced sample was CD4+ T cells sorted from PBMCs, obtained 15 days after the yellow fever booster vaccination. This chain links TRBV9 with TRBJ2-3; 7 nucleotides line up with TRBD2. The source of this sequence is a man aged 25-45 years who received the YFV17D yellow fever vaccine. DNA of the CDR3: TGTGCCAGCTCGTGGAGCGGGGCTAGCACAGATACGCAGTATTTT. Amino acids: CASSWSGASTDTQYF.